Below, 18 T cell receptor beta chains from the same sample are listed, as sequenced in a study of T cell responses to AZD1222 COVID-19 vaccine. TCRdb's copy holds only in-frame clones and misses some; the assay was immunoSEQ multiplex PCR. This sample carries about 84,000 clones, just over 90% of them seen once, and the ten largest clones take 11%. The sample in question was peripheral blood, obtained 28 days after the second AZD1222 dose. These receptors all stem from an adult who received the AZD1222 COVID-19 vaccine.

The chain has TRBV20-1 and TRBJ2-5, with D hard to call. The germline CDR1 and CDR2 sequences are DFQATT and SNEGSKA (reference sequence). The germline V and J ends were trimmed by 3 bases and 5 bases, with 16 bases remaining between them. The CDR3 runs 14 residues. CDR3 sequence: CSASFPGISETQYF. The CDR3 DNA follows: TGCAGTGCTAGTTTTCCGGGTATCTCGGAGACCCAGTACTTC.

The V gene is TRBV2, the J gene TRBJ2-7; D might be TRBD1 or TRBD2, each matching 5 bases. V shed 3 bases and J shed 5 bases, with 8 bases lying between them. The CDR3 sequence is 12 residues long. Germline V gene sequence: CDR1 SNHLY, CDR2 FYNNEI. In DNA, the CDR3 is TGTGCCAGCAGTGAGGGGGTCCACGAGCAGTACTTC. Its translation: CASSEGVHEQYF.

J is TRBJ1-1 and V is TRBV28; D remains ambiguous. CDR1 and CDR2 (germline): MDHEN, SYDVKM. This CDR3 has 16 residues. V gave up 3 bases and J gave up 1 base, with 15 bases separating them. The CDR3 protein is CASSLGSRVGNTEAFF. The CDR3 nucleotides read TGTGCCAGCAGTTTGGGTTCGCGGGTTGGGAACACTGAAGCTTTCTTT.

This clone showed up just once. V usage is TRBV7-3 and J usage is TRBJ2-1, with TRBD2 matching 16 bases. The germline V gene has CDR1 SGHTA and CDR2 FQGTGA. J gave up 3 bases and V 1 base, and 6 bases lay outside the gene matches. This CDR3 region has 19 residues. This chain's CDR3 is CASSLSAGTSGRVYNEQFF. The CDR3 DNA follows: TGTGCCAGCAGCTTAAGTGCAGGGACTAGCGGGAGGGTCTACAATGAGCAGTTCTTC. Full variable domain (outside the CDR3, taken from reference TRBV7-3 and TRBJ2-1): GAGVSQTPSNKVTEKGKYVELRCDPISGHTALYWYRQSLGQGPEFLIYFQGTGAADDSGLPNDRFFAVRPEGSVSTLKIQRTERGDSAVYLCASSLSAGTSGRVYNEQFFGPGTRLTVL.

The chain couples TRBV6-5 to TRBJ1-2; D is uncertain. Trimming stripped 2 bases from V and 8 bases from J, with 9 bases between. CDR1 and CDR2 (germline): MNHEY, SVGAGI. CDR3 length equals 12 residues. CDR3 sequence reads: CASSYGSGGYTF. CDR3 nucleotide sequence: TGTGCCAGCAGTTACGGTTCGGGAGGCTACACCTTC.

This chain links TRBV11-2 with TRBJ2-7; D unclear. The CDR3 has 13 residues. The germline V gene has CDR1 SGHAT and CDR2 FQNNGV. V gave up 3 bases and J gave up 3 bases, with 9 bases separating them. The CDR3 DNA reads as TGTGCCAGCAGCTTGGGTCTAAACTACGAGCAGTACTTC. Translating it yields CASSLGLNYEQYF.

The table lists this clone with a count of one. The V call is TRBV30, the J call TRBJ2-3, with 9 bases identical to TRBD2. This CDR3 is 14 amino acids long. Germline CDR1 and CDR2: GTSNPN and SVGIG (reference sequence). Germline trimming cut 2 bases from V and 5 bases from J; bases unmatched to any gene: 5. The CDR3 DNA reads TGTGCCTGGAGTCTCGGCGGGGGGGAAGATACGCAGTATTTT. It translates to CAWSLGGGEDTQYF.

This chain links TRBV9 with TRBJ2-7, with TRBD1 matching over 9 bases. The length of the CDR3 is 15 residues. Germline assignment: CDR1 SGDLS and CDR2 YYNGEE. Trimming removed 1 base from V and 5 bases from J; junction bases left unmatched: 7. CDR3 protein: CASSVLGQGSHEQYF. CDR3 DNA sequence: TGTGCCAGCAGCGTATTAGGACAGGGGAGCCACGAGCAGTACTTC.

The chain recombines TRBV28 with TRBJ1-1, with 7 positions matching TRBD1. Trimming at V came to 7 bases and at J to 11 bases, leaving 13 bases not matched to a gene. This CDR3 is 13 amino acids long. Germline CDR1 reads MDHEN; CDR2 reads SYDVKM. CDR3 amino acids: CASTPEGAQGAFF. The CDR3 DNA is TGTGCCAGCACCCCAGAGGGGGCCCAGGGGGCTTTCTTT.

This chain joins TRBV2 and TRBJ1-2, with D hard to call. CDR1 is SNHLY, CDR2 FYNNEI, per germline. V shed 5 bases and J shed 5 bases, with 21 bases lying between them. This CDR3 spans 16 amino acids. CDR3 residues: CASSPTPVKGGYGYTF. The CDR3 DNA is TGTGCCAGCAGTCCCACCCCAGTGAAGGGCGGATATGGCTACACCTTC.

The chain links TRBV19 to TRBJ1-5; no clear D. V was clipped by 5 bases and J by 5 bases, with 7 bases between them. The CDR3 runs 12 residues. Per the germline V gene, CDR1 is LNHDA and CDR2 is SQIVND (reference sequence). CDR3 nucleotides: TGTGCCAGTAGTCGTTCGCATCAGCCCCAGCATTTT. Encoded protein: CASSRSHQPQHF.

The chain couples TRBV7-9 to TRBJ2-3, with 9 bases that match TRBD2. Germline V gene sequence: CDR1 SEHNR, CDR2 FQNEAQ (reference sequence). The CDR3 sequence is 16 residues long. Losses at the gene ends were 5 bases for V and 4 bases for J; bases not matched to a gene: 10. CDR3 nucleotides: TGTGCCAGCAGCGGATCCGGGACTAGCCTCGCAGATACGCAGTATTTT. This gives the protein CASSGSGTSLADTQYF.

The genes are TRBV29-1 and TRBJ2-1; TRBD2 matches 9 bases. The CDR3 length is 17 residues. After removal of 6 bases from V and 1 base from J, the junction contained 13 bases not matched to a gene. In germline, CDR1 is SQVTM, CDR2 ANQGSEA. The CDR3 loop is CSVPGGGTSRSYNEQFF. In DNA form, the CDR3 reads TGCAGCGTCCCCGGGGGAGGGACTAGCCGATCCTACAATGAGCAGTTCTTC.

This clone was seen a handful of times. The DNA for the CDR3 is TGTGCCAGCGCAAGGGGGACAGGGGACTATGGCTACACCTTC. This codes for CASARGTGDYGYTF. The chain carries TRBV6-5 and TRBJ1-2; 10 bases line up with TRBD1. V lost 8 bases to trimming and J lost 3 bases; unmatched junction nucleotides: 6. This CDR3 has 14 residues. Germline V gene lookup returns CDR1 MNHEY and CDR2 SVGAGI.

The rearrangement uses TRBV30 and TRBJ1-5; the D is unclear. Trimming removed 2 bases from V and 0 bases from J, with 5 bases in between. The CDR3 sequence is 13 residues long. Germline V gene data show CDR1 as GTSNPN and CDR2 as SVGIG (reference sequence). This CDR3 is CAWSLGSNQPQHF. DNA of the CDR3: TGTGCCTGGAGTTTAGGTAGCAATCAGCCCCAGCATTTT.

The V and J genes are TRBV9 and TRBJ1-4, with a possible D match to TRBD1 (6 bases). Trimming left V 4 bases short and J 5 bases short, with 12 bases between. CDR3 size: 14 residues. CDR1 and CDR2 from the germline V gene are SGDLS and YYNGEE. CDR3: CASSKDSGNEKLFF. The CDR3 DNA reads TGTGCCAGCAGCAAGGACAGCGGAAATGAAAAACTGTTTTTT.

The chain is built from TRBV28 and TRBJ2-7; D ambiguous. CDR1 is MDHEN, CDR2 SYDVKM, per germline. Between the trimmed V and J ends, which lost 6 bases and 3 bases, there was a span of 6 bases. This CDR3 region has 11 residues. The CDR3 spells CASRLRYEQYF. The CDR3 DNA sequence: TGTGCCAGCAGGCTACGCTACGAGCAGTACTTC.

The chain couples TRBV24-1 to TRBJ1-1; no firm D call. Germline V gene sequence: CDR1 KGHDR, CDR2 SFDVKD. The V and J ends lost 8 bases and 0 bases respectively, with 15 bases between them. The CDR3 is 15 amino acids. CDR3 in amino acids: CATTQWAIMNTEAFF. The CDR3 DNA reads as TGTGCCACCACCCAATGGGCCATCATGAACACTGAAGCTTTCTTT.